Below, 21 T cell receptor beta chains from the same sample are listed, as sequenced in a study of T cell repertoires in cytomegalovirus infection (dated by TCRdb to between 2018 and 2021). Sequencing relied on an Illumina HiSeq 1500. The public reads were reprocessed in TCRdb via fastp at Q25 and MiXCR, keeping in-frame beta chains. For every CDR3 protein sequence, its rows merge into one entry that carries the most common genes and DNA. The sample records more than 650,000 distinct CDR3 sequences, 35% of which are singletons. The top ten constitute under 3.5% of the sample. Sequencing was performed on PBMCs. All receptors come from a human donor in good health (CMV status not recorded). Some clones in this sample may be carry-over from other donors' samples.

The CDR3 is CAISEEQGSTDTQYF. Here the CDR3 DNA reads TGTGCCATCAGTGAAGAACAGGGAAGCACAGATACGCAGTATTTT. The genes are TRBV10-3 and TRBJ2-3; D may be TRBD1 (6 bases). Per the germline V gene, CDR1 is ENHRY and CDR2 is SYGVKD. The CDR3 has 15 residues. Deletions cut 3 bases from V and 0 bases from J, with 10 bases between.

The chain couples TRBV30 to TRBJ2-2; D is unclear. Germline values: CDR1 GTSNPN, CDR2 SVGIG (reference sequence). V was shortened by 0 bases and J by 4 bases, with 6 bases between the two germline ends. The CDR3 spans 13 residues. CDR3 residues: CAWSVGGTGELFF. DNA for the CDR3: TGTGCCTGGAGTGTCGGCGGCACCGGGGAGCTGTTTTTT. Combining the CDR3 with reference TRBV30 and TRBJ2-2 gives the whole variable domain SQTIHQWPATLVQPVGSPLSLECTVEGTSNPNLYWYRQAAGRGLQLLFYSVGIGQISSEVPQNLSASRPQDRQFILSSKKLLLSDSGFYLCAWSVGGTGELFFGEGSRLTVL.

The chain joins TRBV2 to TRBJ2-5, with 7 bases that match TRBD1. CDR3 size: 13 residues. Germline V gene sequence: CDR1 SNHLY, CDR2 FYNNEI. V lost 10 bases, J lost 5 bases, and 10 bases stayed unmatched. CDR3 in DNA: TGTGCCACCGACAGGGAAACGGGGGAGACCCAGTACTTC. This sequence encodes CATDRETGETQYF.

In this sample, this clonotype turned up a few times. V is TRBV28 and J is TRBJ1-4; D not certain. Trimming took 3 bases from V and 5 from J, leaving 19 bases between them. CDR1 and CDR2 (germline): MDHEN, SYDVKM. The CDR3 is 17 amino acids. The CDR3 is CASSFSYRGQLNEKLFF. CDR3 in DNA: TGTGCCAGCAGTTTTTCTTATCGTGGGCAGTTAAATGAAAAACTGTTTTTT.

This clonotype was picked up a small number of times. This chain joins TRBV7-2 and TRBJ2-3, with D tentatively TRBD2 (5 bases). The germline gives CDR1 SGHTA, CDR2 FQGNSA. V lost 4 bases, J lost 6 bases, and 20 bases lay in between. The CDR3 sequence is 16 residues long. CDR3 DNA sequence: TGTGCCAGCAGCTCGGGGAGCGAGGGAGTGGCTGATACGCAGTATTTT. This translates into CASSSGSEGVADTQYF.

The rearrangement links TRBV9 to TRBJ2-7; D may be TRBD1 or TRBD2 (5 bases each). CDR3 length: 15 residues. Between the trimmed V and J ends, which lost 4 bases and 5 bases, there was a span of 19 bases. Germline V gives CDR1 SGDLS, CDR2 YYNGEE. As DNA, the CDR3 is TGTGCCAGCAGCCCGTATTCGGGGCGAGGGAACGAGCAGTACTTC. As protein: CASSPYSGRGNEQYF. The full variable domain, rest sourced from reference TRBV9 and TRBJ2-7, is DSGVTQTPKHLITATGQRVTLRCSPRSGDLSVYWYQQSLDQGLQFLIQYYNGEERAKGNILERFSAQQFPDLHSELNLSSLELGDSALYFCASSPYSGRGNEQYFGPGTRLTVT.

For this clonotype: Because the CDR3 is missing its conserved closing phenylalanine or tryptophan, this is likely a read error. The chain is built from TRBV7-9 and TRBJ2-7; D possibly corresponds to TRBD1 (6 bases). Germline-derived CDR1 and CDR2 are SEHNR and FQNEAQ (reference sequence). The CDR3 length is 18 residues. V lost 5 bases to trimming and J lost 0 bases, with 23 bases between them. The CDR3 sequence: CASSPPGTKLPGSYEQYL. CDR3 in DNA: TGTGCCAGCAGCCCCCCCGGGACAAAATTACCGGGCTCCTACGAGCAGTACTTA.

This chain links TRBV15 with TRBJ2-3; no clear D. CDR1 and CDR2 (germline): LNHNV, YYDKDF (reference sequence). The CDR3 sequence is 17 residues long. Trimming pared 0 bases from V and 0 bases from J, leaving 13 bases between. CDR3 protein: CATSREDEFYSTDTQYF. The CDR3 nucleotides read TGTGCCACCAGCAGAGAAGACGAATTTTATAGCACAGATACGCAGTATTTT.

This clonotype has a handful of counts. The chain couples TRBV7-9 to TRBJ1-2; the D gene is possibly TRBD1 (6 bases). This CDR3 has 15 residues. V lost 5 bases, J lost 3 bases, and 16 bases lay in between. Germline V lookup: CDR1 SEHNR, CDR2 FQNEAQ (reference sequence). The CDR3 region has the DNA TGTGCCAGCAGCCCGCAACAGGGAGAGGACTATGGCTACACCTTC. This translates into CASSPQQGEDYGYTF.

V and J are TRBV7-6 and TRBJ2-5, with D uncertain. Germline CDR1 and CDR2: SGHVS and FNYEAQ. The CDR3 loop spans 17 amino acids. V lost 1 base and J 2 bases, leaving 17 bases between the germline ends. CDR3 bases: TGTGCCAGCAGCTTAGGCCCCAAGAGGTCCCCGCAAGAGACCCAGTACTTC. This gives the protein CASSLGPKRSPQETQYF. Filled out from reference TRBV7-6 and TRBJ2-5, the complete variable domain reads GAGVSQSPRYKVTKRGQDVALRCDPISGHVSLYWYRQALGQGPEFLTYFNYEAQQDKSGLPNDRFSAERPEGSISTLTIQRTEQRDSAMYRCASSLGPKRSPQETQYFGPGTRLLVL.

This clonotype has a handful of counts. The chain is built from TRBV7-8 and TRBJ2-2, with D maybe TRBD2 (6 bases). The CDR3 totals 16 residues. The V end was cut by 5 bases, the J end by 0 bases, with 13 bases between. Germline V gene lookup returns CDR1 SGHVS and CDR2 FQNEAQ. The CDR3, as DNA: TGTGCCAGCAGCCCTCGGGAGCGCTCGAACACCGGGGAGCTGTTTTTT. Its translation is CASSPRERSNTGELFF.

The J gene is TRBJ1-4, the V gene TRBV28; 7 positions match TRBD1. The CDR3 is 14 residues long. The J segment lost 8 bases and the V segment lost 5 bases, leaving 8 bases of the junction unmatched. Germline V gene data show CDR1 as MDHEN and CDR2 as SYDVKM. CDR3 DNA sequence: TGTGCCAGCAGTACGCAGGGGGTAAGGGAAAAACTGTTTTTT. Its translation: CASSTQGVREKLFF.

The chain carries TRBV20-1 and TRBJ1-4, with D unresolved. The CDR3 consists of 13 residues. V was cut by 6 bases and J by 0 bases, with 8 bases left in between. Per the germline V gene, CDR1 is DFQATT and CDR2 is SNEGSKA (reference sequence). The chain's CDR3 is CSARAATNEKLFF. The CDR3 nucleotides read TGCAGTGCCCGGGCTGCAACTAATGAAAAACTGTTTTTT.

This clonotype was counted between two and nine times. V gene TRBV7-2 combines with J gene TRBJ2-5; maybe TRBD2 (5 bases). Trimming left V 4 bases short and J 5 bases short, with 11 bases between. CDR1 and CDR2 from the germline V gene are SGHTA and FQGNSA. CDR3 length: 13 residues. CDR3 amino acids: CASSYGSGETQYF. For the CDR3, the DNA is TGTGCCAGCAGCTACGGGTCGGGGGAGACCCAGTACTTC.

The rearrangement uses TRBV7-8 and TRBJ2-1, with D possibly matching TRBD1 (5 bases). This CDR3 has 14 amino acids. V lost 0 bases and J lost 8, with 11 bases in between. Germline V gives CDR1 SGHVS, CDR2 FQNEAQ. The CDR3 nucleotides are TGTGCCAGCAGCTTAGCAGCCAGGGCGGATGAGCAGTTCTTC. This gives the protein CASSLAARADEQFF.

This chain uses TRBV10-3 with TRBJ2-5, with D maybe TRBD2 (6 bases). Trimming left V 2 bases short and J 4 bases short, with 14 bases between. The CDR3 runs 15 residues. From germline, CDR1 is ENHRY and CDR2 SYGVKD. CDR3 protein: CAISEPLTSVETQYF. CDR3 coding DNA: TGTGCCATCAGTGAGCCCTTGACTAGTGTAGAGACCCAGTACTTC.

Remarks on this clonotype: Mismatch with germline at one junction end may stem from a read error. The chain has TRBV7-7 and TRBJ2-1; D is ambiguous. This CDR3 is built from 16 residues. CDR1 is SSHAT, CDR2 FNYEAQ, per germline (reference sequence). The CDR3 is CASSPVLRSSYNEQFF. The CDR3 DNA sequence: TGTGCTAGCAGCCCTGTACTCCGGAGCTCCTACAATGAGCAGTTCTTC.

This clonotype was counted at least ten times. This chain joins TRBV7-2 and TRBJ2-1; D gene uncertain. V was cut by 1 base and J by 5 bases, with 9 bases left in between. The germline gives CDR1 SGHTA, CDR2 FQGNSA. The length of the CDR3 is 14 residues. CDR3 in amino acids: CASSLEDRDNEQFF. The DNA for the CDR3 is TGTGCCAGCAGCTTAGAGGACCGCGACAATGAGCAGTTCTTC. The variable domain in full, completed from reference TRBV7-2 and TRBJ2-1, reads GAGVSQSPSNKVTEKGKDVELRCDPISGHTALYWYRQSLGQGLEFLIYFQGNSAPDKSGLPSDRFSAERTGGSVSTLTIQRTQQEDSAVYLCASSLEDRDNEQFFGPGTRLTVL.

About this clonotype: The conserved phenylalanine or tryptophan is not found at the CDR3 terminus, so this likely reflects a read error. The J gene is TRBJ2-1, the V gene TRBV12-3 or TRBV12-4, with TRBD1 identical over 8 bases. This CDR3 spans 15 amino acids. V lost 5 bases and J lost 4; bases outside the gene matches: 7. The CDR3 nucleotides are TGTGCCAGCAGTAACAGGGGGACCTTTTACAATGAGCAGTTCTTA. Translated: CASSNRGTFYNEQFL.

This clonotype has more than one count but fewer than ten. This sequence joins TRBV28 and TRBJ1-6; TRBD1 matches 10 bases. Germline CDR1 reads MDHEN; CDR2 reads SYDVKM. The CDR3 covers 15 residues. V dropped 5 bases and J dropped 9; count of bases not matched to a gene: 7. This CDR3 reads CASSIGQGGGSPLHF. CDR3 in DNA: TGTGCCAGCAGTATTGGACAGGGGGGGGGTTCACCCCTCCACTTT.

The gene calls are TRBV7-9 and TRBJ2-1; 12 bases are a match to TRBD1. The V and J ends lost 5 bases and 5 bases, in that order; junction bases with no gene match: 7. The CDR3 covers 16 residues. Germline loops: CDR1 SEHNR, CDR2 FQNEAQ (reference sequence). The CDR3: CASSTNRDRGHNEQFF. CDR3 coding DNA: TGTGCCAGCAGCACAAACCGGGACAGGGGGCACAATGAGCAGTTCTTC.